The 21 T cell receptor beta chains given below trace back to one sample, sequenced in a study of radiation and T cells in renal cell carcinoma (dated by TCRdb to about 2020). The time point label here, explained by the study, means: blood 4 weeks post-SBRT, at nephrectomy. According to the study, the label for this sample's treatment or condition signals: 15 Gy SBRT to primary tumor, nephrectomy 4 weeks later. Library preparation used the immunoSEQ multiplex PCR assay. TCRdb carries this immuneACCESS record with in-frame sequences only. Its versions omit some clonotypes, under half of them owing to an unresolved V gene in the studies checked, with the rest unexplained. Recorded for this sample are approximately 31,000 clones; more than 65% of them occurred a single time. The top ten constitute 30% to 35% of the sample. The sequenced sample was blood, obtained from a patient whose treatment included radiotherapy and nephrectomy. Receptors originate from a man in his 60s with renal cell carcinoma.

This clone appeared a single time. This chain connects TRBV30 to TRBJ2-5; 7 nucleotides align to TRBD1. TRBJ2-7 matches the DNA end more closely, so the J call is doubtful. Germline V gives CDR1 GTSNPN, CDR2 SVGIG (reference sequence). CDR3 length equals 13 residues. CDR3 sequence reads: CAVGGGFSYEQYF. The CDR3, as DNA: TGTGCCGTAGGGGGCGGTTTCTCCTACGAGCAGTACTTC.

The genes are TRBV28 and TRBJ2-7, with 11 bases fitting TRBD1. The CDR3 length is 15 residues. Germline V CDR1 and CDR2: MDHEN, SYDVKM. Trimming took 5 bases from V and 4 from J; bases not matched to a gene: 7. The CDR3 region is CASSAPGTGGYEQYF. The CDR3 nucleotides are TGTGCCAGCAGTGCTCCCGGGACAGGGGGGTACGAGCAGTACTTC. Supplemented by reference TRBV28 and TRBJ2-7, the full variable domain reads DVKVTQSSRYLVKRTGEKVFLECVQDMDHENMFWYRQDPGLGLRLIYFSYDVKMKEKGDIPEGYSVSREKKERFSLILESASTNQTSMYLCASSAPGTGGYEQYFGPGTRLTVT.

This clone was observed once. The genes are TRBV6-1 and TRBJ2-5; a possible D gene is TRBD1 (5 bases). The CDR3 consists of 14 residues. CDR1 is MNHNS, CDR2 SASEGT, per germline. The germline V and J ends were trimmed by 5 bases and 1 base, with 11 bases remaining between them. CDR3 region: CASSLTASQETQYF. Here the CDR3 DNA reads TGTGCCAGCAGTCTGACAGCATCCCAAGAGACCCAGTACTTC.

The rearrangement uses TRBV18 and TRBJ2-1; D is ambiguous. Looked up from germline, CDR1 is KGHSH and CDR2 is LQKENI. The germline V and J ends were trimmed by 0 bases and 6 bases, with 3 bases remaining between them. CDR3 length equals 12 residues. The CDR3 region has the DNA TGTGCCAGCTCACCACCGGTCAATGAGCAGTTCTTC. Translating gives CASSPPVNEQFF.

The chain links TRBV6-5 to TRBJ1-1; no firm D call. The germline gives CDR1 MNHEY, CDR2 SVGAGI. V lost 0 bases and J 0 bases, leaving 11 bases between the germline ends. The CDR3 runs 16 residues. CDR3 protein: CASSYSRVGLNTEAFF. CDR3 DNA: TGTGCCAGCAGTTACTCGAGGGTAGGGCTGAACACTGAAGCTTTCTTT.

The CDR3 DNA reads TGTGCCAGCAGTTGGAATAGCAATCAGCCCCAGCATTTT. Its translation: CASSWNSNQPQHF. The chain employs TRBV27 and TRBJ1-5, with D hard to call. The CDR3 length is 13 residues. Between the trimmed V and J ends, which lost 4 bases and 0 bases, there was a span of 4 bases. Germline CDR1 is MNHEY and CDR2 is SMNVEV (reference sequence).

The chain uses TRBV2 and TRBJ2-7; a possible D gene is TRBD2 (5 bases). The germline V gene has CDR1 SNHLY and CDR2 FYNNEI. This CDR3 region has 12 residues. Trimming stripped 5 bases from V and 4 bases from J, with 9 bases between. CDR3 coding DNA: TGTGCCAGCAGTCGGACTGTATACGAGCAGTACTTC. It specifies CASSRTVYEQYF.

The gene calls are TRBV30 and TRBJ2-1; TRBD2 agrees at 13 bases. From germline, CDR1 is GTSNPN and CDR2 SVGIG (reference sequence). Trimming removed 1 base from V and 2 bases from J; junction bases left unmatched: 5. The CDR3 totals 17 residues. The CDR3 coding sequence is TGTGCCTGGAGTGGCGGGGGGACTAGCGGGACCTACAATGAGCAGTTCTTC. Protein sequence: CAWSGGGTSGTYNEQFF.

J is TRBJ1-2 and V is TRBV28, with D unresolved. Germline V gene data show CDR1 as MDHEN and CDR2 as SYDVKM. Trimming left V 6 bases short and J 1 base short, with 9 bases between. The CDR3 totals 13 residues. This CDR3 is CASSPYRNYGYTF. The DNA of the CDR3 is TGTGCCAGCAGCCCATACCGTAACTATGGCTACACCTTC.

This sequence joins TRBV21-1 and TRBJ2-3; the D call TRBD2 from the table was never checked on the DNA. TRBV21-1 is annotated as a pseudogene. The CDR3 has 18 residues. This CDR3 is CASSKEPPASGGPDTQYF. The CDR3, as DNA: TGTGCCAGCAGCAAAGAACCCCCGGCTAGCGGGGGGCCGGATACGCAGTATTTT.

The chain uses TRBV9 and TRBJ1-1, with D hard to call. CDR1 is SGDLS and CDR2 is YYNGEE in the germline V gene. Between the trimmed V and J ends, which lost 0 bases and 3 bases, there was a span of 6 bases. The CDR3 loop spans 13 amino acids. The CDR3 sequence: CASSVGGDTEAFF. The CDR3 DNA is TGTGCCAGCAGCGTAGGCGGGGACACTGAAGCTTTCTTT.

This chain uses TRBV5-1 with TRBJ2-3, with 9 bases that match TRBD1. This CDR3 is 20 amino acids long. V gave up 4 bases and J gave up 2 bases; unmatched junction bases: 20. CDR1 and CDR2 (germline): SGHRS, YFSETQ. The CDR3 is CASSPRGDRGRVGLTDTQYF. CDR3 in DNA: TGCGCCAGCAGCCCGAGGGGCGACAGGGGGAGAGTGGGCCTCACAGATACGCAGTATTTT.

J is TRBJ1-4 and V is TRBV5-1, with a tentative D call TRBD1 (5 bases). The germline V gene has CDR1 SGHRS and CDR2 YFSETQ. The CDR3 is 17 amino acids. Trimming pared 5 bases from V and 0 bases from J, leaving 17 bases between. The CDR3 nucleotides read TGCGCCAGCAGACGGAGTGGGGGTCCTACAACTAATGAAAAACTGTTTTTT. As protein: CASRRSGGPTTNEKLFF.

This clone was detected a few times. The chain recombines TRBV29-1 with TRBJ2-6; 7 nucleotides agree with TRBD2. The V gene's germline CDR1 is SQVTM and CDR2 ANQGSEA. Losses at the gene ends were 4 bases for V and 2 bases for J; bases not matched to a gene: 8. The CDR3 consists of 16 residues. CDR3 in amino acids: CSVGGRAQTGANVLTF. The CDR3 bases are TGCAGCGTTGGTGGGAGGGCTCAGACTGGGGCCAACGTCCTGACTTTC.

This clone was counted between two and nine times. The gene calls are TRBV5-1 and TRBJ1-2, with unresolved D. CDR3 length equals 13 residues. Trimming removed 2 bases at V and 3 bases at J, with 8 bases between. Germline V gene data show CDR1 as SGHRS and CDR2 as YFSETQ. CDR3 DNA sequence: TGCGCCAGCAGCTTTACATTGGACTATGGCTACACCTTC. Amino acid sequence: CASSFTLDYGYTF.

This chain joins TRBV5-4 and TRBJ1-2, with 8 bases aligning to TRBD1. V was pared by 1 base and J by 7 bases, with 6 bases of the junction left unmatched. The CDR3 extends over 14 amino acids. Germline values: CDR1 SGHNT, CDR2 YYREEE (reference sequence). The CDR3: CASSLTGGVVGYTF. The CDR3 coding sequence is TGTGCCAGCAGCTTGACAGGGGGGGTTGTTGGCTACACCTTC.

The chain joins TRBV2 to TRBJ1-5, with D uncertain. Looked up from germline, CDR1 is SNHLY and CDR2 is FYNNEI. V shed 8 bases and J shed 6 bases, with 11 bases lying between them. CDR3 size: 12 residues. The CDR3 DNA sequence: TGTGCCAGCCGACGGGGTAGTCAGCCCCAGCATTTT. This gives the protein CASRRGSQPQHF.

This clone was counted many times. The chain has TRBV27 and TRBJ1-6; tentatively, D is TRBD1 (6 bases). V was trimmed by 7 bases and J by 3 bases, leaving 16 bases between them. The CDR3 length is 16 residues. Germline CDR1 is MNHEY and CDR2 is SMNVEV (reference sequence). The CDR3 region has the DNA TGTGCCAGCACCCTAGGGGGGTCACTCTATAATTCACCCCTCCACTTT. It specifies CASTLGGSLYNSPLHF.

The V gene is TRBV2, the J gene TRBJ2-3; 7 bases are shared with TRBD2. CDR1 SNHLY and CDR2 FYNNEI come from the germline V gene. V shed 3 bases and J 6 bases; nucleotides not matched to a gene: 9. The CDR3 is 15 amino acids. The CDR3 coding sequence is TGTGCCAGCAGTGACGTGGGAGGGCCTATGGATACGCAGTATTTT. Protein product: CASSDVGGPMDTQYF.

The chain employs TRBV27 and TRBJ2-5; 8 bases are a match to TRBD2. J was trimmed by 7 bases and V by 6 bases; bases with no gene match: 13. The CDR3 consists of 15 residues. Germline values: CDR1 MNHEY, CDR2 SMNVEV (reference sequence). CDR3 loop: CASSRAGGAWGTQYF. The CDR3 DNA follows: TGTGCCAGCAGCAGGGCGGGGGGCGCGTGGGGGACCCAGTACTTC.

This chain uses TRBV10-3 with TRBJ2-7, with 12 bases fitting TRBD2. With V trimmed by 5 bases and J by 4 bases, 6 bases remained unmatched. The length of the CDR3 is 15 residues. Germline V lookup: CDR1 ENHRY, CDR2 SYGVKD. The CDR3, as DNA: TGTGCCATCAGTAACCTAGCGGGAGGGGGTTACGAGCAGTACTTC. Protein: CAISNLAGGGYEQYF.